This T cell receptor (beta chain) originates from a study of cytomegalovirus exposure and HLA in healthy donors. Study summary: In a later analysis, it was reported that the roughly 120 validation repertoires had been produced on the same platform as the 690 or so repertoires belonging to the first cohort.

J gave up 2 bases and V 0 bases, and 3 bases lay outside the gene matches. This CDR3 has 15 residues. Germline CDR1 is MNHEY and CDR2 is SVGAGI. Worth noting for this clone: What it binds is unknown.

TCRdb's copy holds only in-frame clones and misses some; the assay was immunoSEQ multiplex PCR. In the table there are approximately 170,000 clones, around four fifths of which are singletons. General study findings and limits: Some 150 TCR beta chains were listed as cytomegalovirus-associated. Subsequent analysis of the 100 to 150 validation repertoires found a tendency for first-cohort TCR clusters to co-occur. For cytomegalovirus status, the classifier reportedly gave diagnoses with high specificity and sensitivity.

The sequence derives from a man aged 30-40 years in good health and CMV-seropositive. Sequenced input: PBMCs. The chain uses TRBV6-5 and TRBJ2-7; 8 nucleotides align to TRBD1. CDR3 amino acids: CASSYSKTGAYEQYF. CDR3 bases: TGTGCCAGCAGTTACTCGAAGACAGGGGCCTACGAGCAGTACTTC.